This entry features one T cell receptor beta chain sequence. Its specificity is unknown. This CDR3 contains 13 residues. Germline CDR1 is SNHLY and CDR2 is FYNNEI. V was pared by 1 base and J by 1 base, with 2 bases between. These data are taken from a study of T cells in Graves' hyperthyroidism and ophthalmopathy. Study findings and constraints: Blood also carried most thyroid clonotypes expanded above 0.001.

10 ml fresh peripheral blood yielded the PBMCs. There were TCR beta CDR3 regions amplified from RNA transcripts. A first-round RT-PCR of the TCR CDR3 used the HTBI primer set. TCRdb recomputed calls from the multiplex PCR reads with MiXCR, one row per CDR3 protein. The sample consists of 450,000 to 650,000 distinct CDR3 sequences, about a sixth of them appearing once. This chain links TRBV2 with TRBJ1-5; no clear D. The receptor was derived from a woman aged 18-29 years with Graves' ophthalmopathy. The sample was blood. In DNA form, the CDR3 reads TGTGCCAGCAGTGAAGAAAGCAATCAGCCCCAGCATTTT. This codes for CASSEESNQPQHF.